The 14 T cell receptor beta chains in this list originate from one sample, sequenced in a study of siplizumab effects on memory and regulatory T cells. TCRdb keeps only in-frame clones here, not all; method: immunoSEQ multiplex PCR. The table has 92,000 or so clones, 85% to 90% seen once; the top ten hold 15%. Sequenced input: CD4+ T cells sorted from blood. The receptors come from a human donor in good health.

The V gene is TRBV7-8, the J gene TRBJ2-7; a possible D gene is TRBD1 (5 bases). The V gene lost 3 bases and the J gene lost 2 bases, with 23 bases spanning the gap. CDR3 length equals 18 residues. Germline V gene data show CDR1 as SGHVS and CDR2 as FQNEAQ. The DNA for the CDR3 is TGTGCCAGCAGCTTTTTCCAGGGAAGCCTACGACAAGCCTACGAGCAGTACTTC. Its translation is CASSFFQGSLRQAYEQYF. Complete variable domain (other parts from reference TRBV7-8 and TRBJ2-7): GAGVSQSPRYKVAKRGQDVALRCDPISGHVSLFWYQQALGQGPEFLTYFQNEAQLDKSGLPSDRFFAERPEGSVSTLKIQRTQQEDSAVYLCASSFFQGSLRQAYEQYFGPGTRLTVT.

This clone came up a few times. V is TRBV30 and J is TRBJ2-7, with 7 bases lining up with TRBD1. The ends lost 3 bases at V and 2 bases at J; junction bases unmatched: 4. Germline V gives CDR1 GTSNPN, CDR2 SVGIG (reference sequence). The CDR3 consists of 13 residues. CDR3 amino acids: CAWSEGTAYEQYF. Written as DNA, the CDR3 is TGTGCCTGGAGCGAAGGGACAGCCTACGAGCAGTACTTC.

The chain joins TRBV28 to TRBJ2-2; D ambiguous. The CDR3 totals 16 residues. V shed 3 bases and J shed 5 bases, with 16 bases lying between them. Per the germline V gene, CDR1 is MDHEN and CDR2 is SYDVKM. The CDR3 DNA reads TGTGCCAGCAGTTTCTTCGCAAGACGCAGAACCGGGGAGCTGTTTTTT. Translation: CASSFFARRRTGELFF.

The genes are TRBV7-2 and TRBJ2-5, with D possibly matching TRBD2 (5 bases). In germline, CDR1 is SGHTA, CDR2 FQGNSA. CDR3 length equals 12 residues. The V and J ends lost 5 bases and 4 bases respectively, with 8 bases between them. CDR3 nucleotides: TGTGCCAGCAGCCGAGGGTCAGAGACCCAGTACTTC. The encoded protein is CASSRGSETQYF.

The V and J genes are TRBV29-1 and TRBJ1-1; D remains unclear. The CDR3 covers 13 residues. Trimming pared 5 bases from V and 6 bases from J, leaving 16 bases between. Germline CDR1 SQVTM, CDR2 ANQGSEA. CDR3 amino acids: CSVIGPREAEAFF. For the CDR3, the DNA is TGCAGCGTTATTGGCCCGAGGGAGGCTGAAGCTTTCTTT.

This clone was seen just once. This chain uses TRBV10-3 with TRBJ2-1; a weak D match, TRBD2 (5 bases). Germline CDR1 and CDR2: ENHRY and SYGVKD. The CDR3 contains 13 residues. Deletions cut 7 bases from V and 3 bases from J, with 10 bases between. This CDR3 is CAITPTSYNEQFF. The CDR3 DNA reads as TGTGCCATCACCCCCACTAGCTACAATGAGCAGTTCTTC.

The chain carries TRBV29-1 and TRBJ1-1; 7 bases line up with TRBD1. CDR1 SQVTM and CDR2 ANQGSEA come from the germline V gene. V gave up 2 bases and J gave up 11 bases; unmatched junction bases: 5. The CDR3 has 11 residues. The CDR3 here is CSVEQGDGAFF. CDR3 in DNA: TGCAGCGTTGAACAGGGGGACGGCGCTTTCTTT. Drawing the rest from reference TRBV29-1 and TRBJ1-1, the complete variable domain is SAVISQKPSRDICQRGTSLTIQCQVDSQVTMMFWYRQQPGQSLTLIATANQGSEATYESGFVIDKFPISRPNLTFSTLTVSNMSPEDSSIYLCSVEQGDGAFFGQGTRLTVV.

The J gene is TRBJ2-7, the V gene TRBV29-1, with D possibly matching TRBD1 (5 bases). This CDR3 has 14 residues. Germline lookup yields CDR1 SQVTM and CDR2 ANQGSEA. The V and J ends lost 2 bases and 1 base respectively, with 12 bases between them. CDR3 residues: CSVEKGDSSYEQYF. In DNA form, the CDR3 reads TGCAGCGTTGAAAAGGGCGACAGTTCCTACGAGCAGTACTTC.

This rearrangement joins TRBV7-9 to TRBJ1-4, with D possibly matching TRBD1 (6 bases). CDR3 size: 16 residues. V lost 5 bases and J 2 bases, leaving 15 bases between the germline ends. Germline loops: CDR1 SEHNR, CDR2 FQNEAQ (reference sequence). The CDR3 region has the DNA TGTGCCAGCAGCGTTACAGGGTTGAGGACTAATGAAAAACTGTTTTTT. Translating it yields CASSVTGLRTNEKLFF.

This sequence joins TRBV5-6 and TRBJ1-2, with D hard to call. The V end lost 7 bases, the J end lost 0 bases, and 10 bases lay between the germline ends. Germline CDR1 is SGHDT and CDR2 is YYEEEE. CDR3 size: 13 residues. CDR3 in DNA: TGTGCCAGCGGAGAGTTAGCTAACTATGGCTACACCTTC. This translates into CASGELANYGYTF.

CDR3 sequence reads: CASGQTSGALVQFF. The CDR3 DNA reads as TGTGCTAGTGGCCAGACTAGCGGCGCTCTGGTGCAGTTCTTC. This chain uses TRBV12-5 with TRBJ2-1; 9 nucleotides agree with TRBD2. Trimming cost V 6 bases and J 12 bases; bases outside gene matches: 12. The CDR3 spans 14 residues. CDR1 and CDR2 from the germline V gene are LGHNT and FRNRAP.

The chain is built from TRBV14 and TRBJ1-2, with a possible D match to TRBD1 (6 bases). Germline V lookup: CDR1 SGHDN, CDR2 FVKESK. The ends were cut back, 4 bases at V and 7 bases at J, with 13 bases in the middle. The CDR3 has 13 residues. The CDR3 is CASSPSRGAGYTF. The CDR3 region has the DNA TGTGCCAGCAGCCCGTCTCGGGGGGCTGGCTACACCTTC.

J is TRBJ2-1 and V is TRBV7-8; D uncertain. The CDR3 consists of 15 residues. CDR1 SGHVS and CDR2 FQNEAQ come from the germline V gene. Trimming removed 5 bases at V and 0 bases at J, with 11 bases between. The CDR3 sequence is CASSPPGPSYNEQFF. The CDR3 DNA sequence: TGTGCCAGCAGCCCCCCGGGCCCCTCCTACAATGAGCAGTTCTTC.

This chain connects TRBV7-9 to TRBJ2-2; 9 bases are a match to TRBD1. V dropped 9 bases and J dropped 3; count of bases not matched to a gene: 2. Germline CDR1 SEHNR, CDR2 FQNEAQ (reference sequence). The CDR3 has 13 amino acids. The CDR3 protein is CARRQGDTGELFF. The CDR3 bases are TGTGCCAGGCGACAGGGGGACACCGGGGAGCTGTTTTTT.